The 26 T cell receptor beta chains in this list originate from one sample, sequenced in a study of CD4 T cells in relation to SARS-CoV-2 and coronaviruses. CD4+ T cells from unexposed donors were obtained before the COVID-19 pandemic (2011-2018). Isolation of CD4+ T cells took place after around 11 days in culture. Generated by immunoSEQ multiplex PCR, the TCRdb table keeps only in-frame clones and is missing some. The sample lists 29,000 or so clones; around 79% were seen once. The antigens for these receptors are not known. What was sequenced was CD4+ T cells from PBMCs, cultured in vitro. The receptors were gathered from a human donor in good health.

The chain uses TRBV9 and TRBJ1-2; D is perhaps TRBD1 (5 bases). CDR1 SGDLS and CDR2 YYNGEE come from the germline V gene. V was trimmed by 0 bases and J by 4 bases, leaving 13 bases between them. The CDR3 has 15 amino acids. CDR3 amino acids: CASSVATGAGYGYTF. The CDR3 coding sequence is TGTGCCAGCAGCGTAGCTACAGGCGCGGGCTATGGCTACACCTTC.

The chain carries TRBV7-6 and TRBJ1-6; 10 bases fit TRBD1. V was pared by 1 base and J by 10 bases, with 4 bases of the junction left unmatched. There are 15 residues in the CDR3. CDR1 is SGHVS and CDR2 is FNYEAQ in the germline V gene. CDR3 protein: CASSLEGTGASPLHF. For the CDR3, the DNA is TGTGCCAGCAGCTTAGAAGGGACAGGGGCCTCACCCCTCCACTTT.

This rearrangement joins TRBV12-3 or TRBV12-4 to TRBJ2-2, with D unclear. Trimming stripped 3 bases from V and 6 bases from J, with 8 bases between. The CDR3 is 13 amino acids. This CDR3 reads CASSFRKPGELFF. CDR3 coding DNA: TGTGCCAGCAGTTTCCGGAAGCCCGGGGAGCTGTTTTTT.

V usage is TRBV19 and J usage is TRBJ2-2; 9 bases are shared with TRBD1. The CDR3 runs to 15 residues. V dropped 4 bases and J dropped 5; count of bases not matched to a gene: 5. The germline V gene has CDR1 LNHDA and CDR2 SQIVND (reference sequence). The CDR3: CASSNRQGGTGELFF. The CDR3 DNA is TGTGCCAGTAGTAACCGACAGGGGGGTACCGGGGAGCTGTTTTTT.

The chain employs TRBV25-1 and TRBJ2-2; possible D gene TRBD2, 5 bases. V shed 2 bases and J shed 3 bases, with 16 bases lying between them. CDR1 is MGHDK and CDR2 is SYGVNS in the germline V gene. This CDR3 has 17 amino acids. CDR3 DNA sequence: TGTGCCAGCAGTGAAAGTGGGTATAGCGTCTACACCGGGGAGCTGTTTTTT. It yields the protein CASSESGYSVYTGELFF.

The chain is built from TRBV27 and TRBJ2-5, with D perhaps matching TRBD1 or TRBD2 (6 bases each). V was shortened by 1 base and J by 4 bases, with 16 bases between the two germline ends. The CDR3 runs 16 residues. Germline-derived CDR1 and CDR2 are MNHEY and SMNVEV (reference sequence). The CDR3 loop reads CASSLWKGGIGETQYF. The CDR3 DNA reads TGTGCCAGCAGTTTATGGAAGGGGGGAATCGGAGAGACCCAGTACTTC.

V usage is TRBV27 and J usage is TRBJ2-1, with TRBD2 identical over 10 bases. Losses at the gene ends were 5 bases for V and 6 bases for J; bases not matched to a gene: 7. CDR1 and CDR2 (germline): MNHEY, SMNVEV (reference sequence). The CDR3 sequence is 15 residues long. The CDR3 protein is CASSQTSGALNEQFF. CDR3 nucleotide sequence: TGTGCCAGCAGTCAAACTAGCGGGGCACTCAATGAGCAGTTCTTC.

The V and J genes are TRBV13 and TRBJ2-1; D is undetermined. Germline lookup yields CDR1 PRHDT and CDR2 FYEKMQ (reference sequence). Trimming took off 6 bases at V and 0 bases at J, with 9 bases between the two ends. The CDR3 covers 14 residues. In DNA form, the CDR3 reads TGTGCCAGCAGGGGGATGAGCTCCTACAATGAGCAGTTCTTC. Amino acid sequence: CASRGMSSYNEQFF.

This rearrangement joins TRBV18 to TRBJ1-6; D is unresolved. V was shortened by 4 bases and J by 10 bases, with 14 bases between the two germline ends. This CDR3 comprises 14 residues. Germline values: CDR1 KGHSH, CDR2 LQKENI. The CDR3 coding sequence is TGTGCCAGCTCACAAGGACCAATAGAGTCACCCCTCCACTTT. Translation: CASSQGPIESPLHF.

The J gene is TRBJ2-5, the V gene TRBV7-9, with D unresolved. CDR1 SEHNR and CDR2 FQNEAQ come from the germline V gene (reference sequence). This CDR3 is 14 amino acids long. Trimming pared 1 base from V and 1 base from J, leaving 7 bases between. The CDR3 reads CASSLVNFQETQYF. CDR3 in DNA: TGTGCCAGCAGCTTAGTAAACTTCCAAGAGACCCAGTACTTC.

The chain couples TRBV18 to TRBJ2-3; 7 nucleotides line up with TRBD1. CDR3 length: 16 residues. Looked up from germline, CDR1 is KGHSH and CDR2 is LQKENI. Losses at the gene ends were 6 bases for V and 4 bases for J; bases not matched to a gene: 13. CDR3 sequence (DNA): TGTGCCAGCTCCCCCCCTAGAGGGACAGACCCAGATACGCAGTATTTT. Translated: CASSPPRGTDPDTQYF.

The chain joins TRBV7-9 to TRBJ1-4, with D perhaps matching TRBD1 (5 bases). This CDR3 is 14 amino acids long. Trimming removed 6 bases from V and 7 bases from J, with 15 bases in between. The germline CDR1 and CDR2 sequences are SEHNR and FQNEAQ (reference sequence). This CDR3 reads CASSIAGSGEKLFF. The CDR3 coding sequence is TGTGCCAGCAGTATTGCAGGGAGCGGTGAAAAACTGTTTTTT. The full variable domain, its missing parts supplied by reference TRBV7-9 and TRBJ1-4, is DTGVSQNPRHKITKRGQNVTFRCDPISEHNRLYWYRQTLGQGPEFLTYFQNEAQLEKSRLLSDRFSAERPKGSFSTLEIQRTEQGDSAMYLCASSIAGSGEKLFFGSGTQLSVL.

This clone was observed a single time. The chain uses TRBV11-2 and TRBJ2-5, with 10 bases fitting TRBD2. The CDR3 sequence is 16 residues long. The J segment lost 5 bases and the V segment lost 5 bases, leaving 11 bases of the junction unmatched. The germline V gene has CDR1 SGHAT and CDR2 FQNNGV. DNA of the CDR3: TGTGCCAGCAGCAAACGCTCTAGCGGGAGTGGCGAGACCCAGTACTTC. Translated: CASSKRSSGSGETQYF.

The rearrangement uses TRBV5-1 and TRBJ2-7; either TRBD1 or TRBD2 may supply D (5 bases each). The CDR3 sequence is 14 residues long. The germline V and J ends were trimmed by 0 bases and 4 bases, with 11 bases remaining between them. The V gene's germline CDR1 is SGHRS and CDR2 YFSETQ. CDR3 sequence reads: CASSLVGEEYEQYF. CDR3 in DNA: TGCGCCAGCAGCTTGGTGGGGGAAGAGTACGAGCAGTACTTC.

The genes are TRBV19 and TRBJ1-4; D ambiguous. Trimming stripped 3 bases from V and 3 bases from J, with 14 bases between. The germline CDR1 and CDR2 sequences are LNHDA and SQIVND (reference sequence). The CDR3 length is 16 residues. The chain's CDR3 is CASSISRADSNEKLFF. The DNA of the CDR3 is TGTGCCAGTAGTATCTCTCGAGCAGACTCTAATGAAAAACTGTTTTTT.

V is TRBV19 and J is TRBJ2-7, with 9 bases aligning to TRBD1. The length of the CDR3 is 14 residues. The V segment lost 5 bases and the J segment 5 bases; nucleotides outside the gene matches: 7. Germline V gene lookup returns CDR1 LNHDA and CDR2 SQIVND (reference sequence). The CDR3 DNA reads TGTGCCAGTAGTCACTCGGACAGGGGCCACGAGCAGTACTTC. It yields the protein CASSHSDRGHEQYF.

V is TRBV19 and J is TRBJ2-5; D is perhaps TRBD2 (7 bases). Trimming stripped 5 bases from V and 4 bases from J, with 11 bases between. The V gene's germline CDR1 is LNHDA and CDR2 SQIVND (reference sequence). The CDR3 is made up of 13 amino acids. CDR3 loop: CASSWGGRETQYF. For the CDR3, the DNA is TGTGCCAGTAGTTGGGGGGGGCGAGAGACCCAGTACTTC. The full variable domain, completed using reference TRBV19 and TRBJ2-5, is DGGITQSPKYLFRKEGQNVTLSCEQNLNHDAMYWYRQDPGQGLRLIYYSQIVNDFQKGDIAEGYSVSREKKESFPLTVTSAQKNPTAFYLCASSWGGRETQYFGPGTRLLVL.

This rearrangement joins TRBV11-2 to TRBJ2-5; TRBD2 is a possible D gene (6 bases). Germline V gene sequence: CDR1 SGHAT, CDR2 FQNNGV. The CDR3 runs to 16 residues. V lost 3 bases, J lost 5 bases, and 19 bases lay in between. The CDR3 DNA reads TGTGCCAGCAGCTTCCAAAGGGCTAGCGCGTGGGAGACCCAGTACTTC. Translated: CASSFQRASAWETQYF.

CDR3 DNA sequence: TGTGCCAGTACCTCCGAGTTGAGGGGGTCGGTAGGAAACACCATATATTTT. Translating gives CASTSELRGSVGNTIYF. V is TRBV19 and J is TRBJ1-3, with D perhaps matching TRBD1 (6 bases). Trimming left V 7 bases short and J 4 bases short, with 23 bases between. From germline, CDR1 is LNHDA and CDR2 SQIVND (reference sequence). The CDR3 covers 17 residues.

V is TRBV6-6 and J is TRBJ2-7; 7 bases are a match to TRBD1. V lost 5 bases, J lost 5 bases, and 9 bases stayed unmatched. The CDR3 length is 14 residues. Per the germline V gene, CDR1 is MNHNY and CDR2 is SVGAGI (reference sequence). The CDR3 DNA is TGTGCCAGCAGTAACAGGGACAGCCTCGACGAGCAGTACTTC. It encodes CASSNRDSLDEQYF.

The chain is built from TRBV2 and TRBJ2-5; 7 nucleotides agree with TRBD2. This CDR3 contains 14 residues. Germline V gene lookup returns CDR1 SNHLY and CDR2 FYNNEI. With V trimmed by 5 bases and J by 4 bases, 7 bases remained unmatched. The CDR3: CASSPRGGRETQYF. CDR3 DNA: TGTGCCAGCAGTCCCCGGGGAGGGCGAGAGACCCAGTACTTC.

The V gene is TRBV4-1, the J gene TRBJ2-5; 13 bases line up with TRBD2. Germline V gene data show CDR1 as MGHRA and CDR2 as YSYEKL. V was clipped by 3 bases and J by 5 bases; unmatched bases: 3. The CDR3 has 15 amino acids. The CDR3 nucleotides are TGCGCCAGCAGCCAGGGGGGACTAGCGGGGGAGACCCAGTACTTC. Translated: CASSQGGLAGETQYF.

The chain has TRBV11-3 and TRBJ2-5, with D possibly TRBD1 on 6 matching bases. The V end lost 5 bases, the J end lost 1 base, and 11 bases lay between the germline ends. The CDR3 is made up of 14 amino acids. Germline loops: CDR1 SGHNT, CDR2 YENEEA. For the CDR3, the DNA is TGTGCCAGCAGCCCCTCCAGGGGCCAAGAGACCCAGTACTTC. Protein product: CASSPSRGQETQYF.

V gene TRBV29-1 combines with J gene TRBJ1-1; weak D call: TRBD1 (6 bases). V was cut by 8 bases and J by 1 base, with 11 bases left in between. Per germline, CDR1 SQVTM and CDR2 ANQGSEA. The CDR3 sequence is 12 residues long. This CDR3 is CSSGQPNTEAFF. The CDR3 nucleotides are TGCAGCTCTGGACAGCCGAACACTGAAGCTTTCTTT.

The chain is built from TRBV5-8 and TRBJ1-2; D ambiguous. V was cut by 4 bases and J by 5 bases, with 21 bases left in between. CDR1 SGHTS and CDR2 YDEGEE come from the germline V gene. The CDR3 is made up of 16 amino acids. Written as DNA, the CDR3 is TGTGCCAGCAGCCCAAGAGTCCATAATAGGGCTTATGGCTACACCTTC. Protein sequence: CASSPRVHNRAYGYTF.

The V and J genes are TRBV4-1 and TRBJ2-7; possible D gene TRBD1, 5 bases. The CDR3 loop spans 12 amino acids. Germline CDR1 is MGHRA and CDR2 is YSYEKL. Deletions cut 6 bases from V and 6 bases from J, with 12 bases between. The CDR3 here is CASSKTESEQYF. In DNA form, the CDR3 reads TGCGCCAGCAGTAAGACAGAGAGCGAGCAGTACTTC.